These T cell receptor beta chains were read from a single sample in a study of Ad26.COV2.S vaccination and SARS-CoV-2 variants. Clones were read by immunoSEQ multiplex PCR, and TCRdb kept only the in-frame ones, dropping some. The profile shows a few hundred thousand clones, about 89% of them singletons. Sequencing was performed on peripheral blood, taken in a trial of Ad26.COV2.S vaccine versus placebo. The receptors were gathered from a person aged 18-65 years who received the Ad26.COV2.S COVID-19 vaccine or a placebo. Each CDR3 is given with its conserved first and last residue. The order of the fields is clone size, V gene, D gene, CDR3 length, J gene, CDR3 protein, CDR3 DNA. A D gene is named only where the DNA matches it firmly. Size tells how often a clone was seen (once, few, many) or the class of an expanded clone, and some rows leave it out.

>NA|TRBV7-8|NA|19|TRBJ2-4
CASSRARGAGGHGWNIQYF
TGTGCCAGCAGCCGAGCCCGGGGGGCAGGGGGTCATGGTTGGAACATTCAGTACTTC
>NA|TRBV3-1/TRBV3-2|TRBD1|14|TRBJ2-4
CASSQARTGGIQYF
TGTGCCAGCAGCCAAGCTAGGACAGGAGGCATTCAGTACTTC
>NA|TRBV9|NA|14|TRBJ2-2
CASRLAANTGELFF
TGTGCCAGCAGATTAGCGGCAAACACCGGGGAGCTGTTTTTT
>NA|TRBV6-2/TRBV6-3|NA|15|TRBJ1-3
CASSYSGGLGNTIYF
TGTGCCAGCAGTTACTCCGGGGGACTTGGAAACACCATATATTTT
>NA|TRBV6-1|NA|13|TRBJ1-4
CASSENRDVKLFF
TGTGCCAGCAGTGAAAATCGGGACGTAAAACTGTTTTTT
>NA|TRBV19|NA|11|TRBJ2-2
CASNQGGELFF
TGTGCCAGTAACCAGGGCGGGGAGCTGTTTTTT
>NA|TRBV2|TRBD2|16|TRBJ2-7
CASSEGLAGVKYEQYF
TGTGCCAGCAGTGAAGGACTAGCGGGAGTAAAATACGAGCAGTACTTC
>NA|TRBV14|NA|14|TRBJ2-7
CASSRNGVPYEQYF
TGTGCCAGCAGCCGAAACGGGGTCCCCTACGAGCAGTACTTC
>NA|TRBV19|TRBD1|16|TRBJ2-1
CASSIETGGPYNEQFF
TGTGCCAGTAGTATAGAAACAGGGGGCCCCTACAATGAGCAGTTCTTC
>NA|TRBV19|NA|15|TRBJ1-1
CASSIGAGRSTEAFF
TGTGCCAGTAGTATAGGGGCAGGAAGGTCCACTGAAGCTTTCTTT
>NA|TRBV5-1|NA|15|TRBJ2-7
CASSPRGGEGYEQYF
TGCGCCAGCAGCCCGAGGGGCGGGGAAGGATACGAGCAGTACTTC
>NA|TRBV9|NA|15|TRBJ1-6
CASSSRQEPNSPLHF
TGTGCCAGCAGTTCTAGACAGGAACCCAATTCACCCCTCCACTTT
>once|TRBV6-5|NA|13|TRBJ2-3
CASTPGGEKTQYF
TGTGCCAGCACCCCAGGGGGGGAAAAAACGCAGTATTTT
>NA|TRBV28|NA|15|TRBJ2-3
CASSRSPQGTDTQYF
TGTGCCAGCAGCCGGTCGCCGCAGGGAACGGATACGCAGTATTTT
>NA|TRBV5-5|TRBD2|14|TRBJ2-5
CASSRTSGRETQYF
TGTGCCAGCAGCAGGACTAGCGGGCGCGAGACCCAGTACTTC
>NA|TRBV13|NA|14|TRBJ2-6
CASSWVSGANVLTF
TGCGCCAGCAGCTGGGTCTCTGGGGCCAACGTCCTGACTTTC
>once|TRBV4-3|NA|15|TRBJ1-6
CASSQGTATNSPLHF
TGCGCCAGCAGCCAAGGGACAGCTACTAATTCACCCCTCCACTTT
>NA|TRBV19|NA|13|TRBJ2-7
CASSPGLTYEQYF
TGTGCCAGTAGTCCGGGACTCACCTACGAGCAGTACTTC
>NA|TRBV2|NA|13|TRBJ1-3
CASSEWQGNTIYF
TGTGCCAGCAGTGAATGGCAGGGAAACACCATATATTTT
>NA|TRBV9|NA|15|TRBJ2-1
CASSQTSSSYNEQFF
TGTGCCAGCAGCCAAACTAGCTCCTCCTACAATGAGCAGTTCTTC
>NA|TRBV5-6|TRBD2|16|TRBJ2-7
CASTQTSGRLSYEQYF
TGTGCCAGCACCCAGACTAGCGGGCGATTATCCTACGAGCAGTACTTC
>NA|TRBV19|NA|15|TRBJ2-1
CASSPLAETYNEQFF
TGTGCCAGTAGTCCATTAGCGGAGACCTACAATGAGCAGTTCTTC
>NA|TRBV3-1/TRBV3-2|NA|15|TRBJ2-3
CASSSTGGFTDTQYF
TGTGCCAGCAGCTCAACAGGCGGCTTCACAGATACGCAGTATTTT
>NA|TRBV30|NA|13|TRBJ1-4
CAWSSQGRGKLFF
TGTGCCTGGAGTAGTCAGGGCCGGGGAAAACTGTTTTTT
>NA|TRBV27|NA|15|TRBJ1-3
CASSSTRFPGNTIYF
TGTGCCAGCAGTTCGACAAGGTTTCCTGGAAACACCATATATTTT
>once|TRBV19|NA|15|TRBJ1-1
CASSISPQGHTEAFF
TGTGCCAGTAGTATAAGCCCACAGGGACACACTGAAGCTTTCTTT
>NA|TRBV7-2|TRBD2|14|TRBJ2-3
CASSFSSGRNTQYF
TGTGCCAGCAGCTTCTCTAGCGGGAGAAATACGCAGTATTTT
>NA|TRBV6-1|NA|14|TRBJ2-3
CASSEVVGTDTQYF
TGTGCCAGCAGTGAGGTCGTTGGGACAGATACGCAGTATTTT
>NA|TRBV5-5|NA|11|TRBJ2-2
CASSLFGELFF
TGTGCCAGCAGCTTGTTCGGGGAGCTGTTTTTT
>NA|TRBV6-1|NA|16|TRBJ1-4
CASSEPPGRREEKLFF
TGTGCCAGCAGTGAACCCCCGGGTCGCCGCGAGGAAAAACTGTTTTTT
>NA|TRBV5-1|TRBD2|15|TRBJ2-1
CASSSLTSGSDEQFF
TGCGCCAGCAGCTCACTGACTAGCGGGAGTGATGAGCAGTTCTTC
>NA|TRBV11-3|NA|13|TRBJ2-5
CASSPGDQETQYF
TGTGCCAGCAGCCCAGGGGACCAAGAGACCCAGTACTTC
>once|TRBV5-1|NA|14|TRBJ2-7
CASSLRVPSYEQYF
TGCGCCAGCAGCTTGCGAGTGCCGTCCTACGAGCAGTACTTC
>NA|TRBV7-8|TRBD2|17|TRBJ2-7
CASSEGLALINTYEQYF
TGTGCCAGCAGCGAAGGACTAGCGCTTATTAATACCTACGAGCAGTACTTC
>few|TRBV5-6|NA|14|TRBJ2-2
CASSLIGNTGELFF
TGTGCCAGCAGCTTGATTGGGAACACCGGGGAGCTGTTTTTT
>NA|TRBV19|NA|14|TRBJ2-7
CASSIESGTYEQYF
TGTGCCAGTAGTATTGAGTCAGGCACCTACGAGCAGTACTTC
>NA|TRBV28|TRBD2|16|TRBJ2-2
CASSLLREPLPGELFF
TGTGCCAGCAGTTTACTGCGGGAGCCTTTGCCCGGGGAGCTGTTTTTT
>NA|TRBV4-2|TRBD1|15|TRBJ1-2
CASSQAGDRGYGYTF
TGTGCCAGCAGCCAAGCGGGGGACAGGGGCTATGGCTACACCTTC
>NA|TRBV19|NA|17|TRBJ1-1
CASSISPHRIMNTEAFF
TGTGCCAGTAGTATCTCACCTCACAGGATCATGAACACTGAAGCTTTCTTT
>once|TRBV28|NA|13|TRBJ1-1
CASTWGMNTEAFF
TGTGCCAGCACGTGGGGAATGAACACTGAAGCTTTCTTT
>NA|TRBV7-6|NA|15|TRBJ1-2
CASSPWTDRTYGYTF
TGTGCCAGCAGCCCGTGGACAGATAGAACCTATGGCTACACCTTC